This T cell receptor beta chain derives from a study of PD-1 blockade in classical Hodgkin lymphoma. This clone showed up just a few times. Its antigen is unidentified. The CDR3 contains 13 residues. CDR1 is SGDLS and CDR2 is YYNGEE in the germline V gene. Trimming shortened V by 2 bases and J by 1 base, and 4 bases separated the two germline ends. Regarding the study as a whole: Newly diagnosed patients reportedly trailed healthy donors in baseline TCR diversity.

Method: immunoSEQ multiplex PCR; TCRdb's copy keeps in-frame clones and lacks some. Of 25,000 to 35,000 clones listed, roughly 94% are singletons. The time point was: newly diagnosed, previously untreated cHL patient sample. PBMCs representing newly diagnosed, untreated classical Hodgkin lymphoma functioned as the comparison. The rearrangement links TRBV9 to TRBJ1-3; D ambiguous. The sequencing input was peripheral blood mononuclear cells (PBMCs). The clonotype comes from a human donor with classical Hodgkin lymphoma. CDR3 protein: CASSVGSGNTIYF. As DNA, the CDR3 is TGTGCCAGCAGCGTCGGATCTGGAAACACCATATATTTT.